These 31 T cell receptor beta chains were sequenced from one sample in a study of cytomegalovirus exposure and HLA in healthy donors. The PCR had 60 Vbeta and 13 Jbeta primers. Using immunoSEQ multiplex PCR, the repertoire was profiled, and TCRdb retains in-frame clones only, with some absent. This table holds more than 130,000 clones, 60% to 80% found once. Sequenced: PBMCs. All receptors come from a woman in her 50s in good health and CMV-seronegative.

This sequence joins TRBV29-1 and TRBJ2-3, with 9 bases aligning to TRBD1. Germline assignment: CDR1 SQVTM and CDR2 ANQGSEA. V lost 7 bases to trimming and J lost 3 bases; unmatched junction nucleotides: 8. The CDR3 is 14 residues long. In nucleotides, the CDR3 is TGCAGCGCTGACAGACAGGGGGGGACAGATACGCAGTATTTT. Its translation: CSADRQGGTDTQYF.

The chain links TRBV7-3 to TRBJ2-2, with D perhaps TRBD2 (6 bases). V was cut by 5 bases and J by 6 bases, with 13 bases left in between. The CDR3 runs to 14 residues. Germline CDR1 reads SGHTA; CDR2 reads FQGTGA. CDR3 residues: CASSPGRNAGELFF. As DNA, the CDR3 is TGTGCCAGCAGCCCAGGGAGGAATGCCGGGGAGCTGTTTTTT.

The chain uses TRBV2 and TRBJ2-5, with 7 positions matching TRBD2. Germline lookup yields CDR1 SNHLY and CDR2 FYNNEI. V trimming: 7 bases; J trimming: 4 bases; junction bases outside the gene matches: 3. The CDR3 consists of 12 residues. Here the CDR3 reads CASKGEGETQYF. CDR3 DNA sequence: TGTGCCAGCAAAGGGGAGGGAGAGACCCAGTACTTC.

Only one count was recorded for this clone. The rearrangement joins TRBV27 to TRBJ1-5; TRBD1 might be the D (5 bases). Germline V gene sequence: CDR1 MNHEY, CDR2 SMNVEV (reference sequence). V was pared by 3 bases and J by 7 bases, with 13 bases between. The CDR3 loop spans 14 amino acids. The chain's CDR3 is CASSLSGNEQPQHF. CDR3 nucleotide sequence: TGTGCCAGCAGTTTGTCAGGGAATGAACAGCCCCAGCATTTT.

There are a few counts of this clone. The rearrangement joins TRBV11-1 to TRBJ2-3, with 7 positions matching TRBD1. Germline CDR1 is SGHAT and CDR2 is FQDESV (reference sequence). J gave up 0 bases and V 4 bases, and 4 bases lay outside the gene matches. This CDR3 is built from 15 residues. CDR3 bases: TGTGCCAGCAGCTCGGGACAGACTAGCACAGATACGCAGTATTTT. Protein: CASSSGQTSTDTQYF.

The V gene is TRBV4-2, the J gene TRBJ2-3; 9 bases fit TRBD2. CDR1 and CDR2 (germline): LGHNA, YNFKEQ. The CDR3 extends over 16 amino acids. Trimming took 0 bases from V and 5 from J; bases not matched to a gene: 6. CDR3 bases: TGTGCCAGCAGCCAAGAATGGGCGGGGGGGGGAGATACGCAGTATTTT. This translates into CASSQEWAGGGDTQYF.

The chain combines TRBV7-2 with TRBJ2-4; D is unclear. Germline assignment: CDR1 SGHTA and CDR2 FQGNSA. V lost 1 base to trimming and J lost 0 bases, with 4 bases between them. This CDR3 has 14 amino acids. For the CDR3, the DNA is TGTGCCAGCAGCTTAGATATAGCCAAAAACATTCAGTACTTC. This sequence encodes CASSLDIAKNIQYF.

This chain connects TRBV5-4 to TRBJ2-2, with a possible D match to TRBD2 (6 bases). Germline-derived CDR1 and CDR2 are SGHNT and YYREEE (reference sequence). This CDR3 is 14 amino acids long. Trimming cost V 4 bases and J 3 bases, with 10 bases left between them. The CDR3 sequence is CASSQDYYTGELFF. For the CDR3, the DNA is TGTGCCAGCAGCCAGGACTACTACACCGGGGAGCTGTTTTTT.

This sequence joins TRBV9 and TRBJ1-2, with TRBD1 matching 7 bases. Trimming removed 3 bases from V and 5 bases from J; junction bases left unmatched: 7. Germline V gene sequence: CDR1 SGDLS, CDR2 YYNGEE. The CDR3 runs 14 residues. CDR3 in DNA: TGTGCCAGCAGCGGGGGACAGTCTCTGTATGGCTACACCTTC. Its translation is CASSGGQSLYGYTF.

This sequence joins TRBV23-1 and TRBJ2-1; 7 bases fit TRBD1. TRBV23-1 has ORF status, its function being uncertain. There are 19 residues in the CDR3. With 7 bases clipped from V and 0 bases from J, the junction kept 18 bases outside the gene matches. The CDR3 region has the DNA TGCGCCAGCACCTACAGGGGCCGACAGGGCCTAAGCTCCTACAATGAGCAGTTCTTC. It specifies CASTYRGRQGLSSYNEQFF.

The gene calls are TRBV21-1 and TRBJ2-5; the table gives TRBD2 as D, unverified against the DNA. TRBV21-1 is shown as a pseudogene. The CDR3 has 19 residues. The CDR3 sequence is CASSKGISIPLPNQETQYF. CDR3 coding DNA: TGTGCCAGCAGCAAAGGAATTAGCATACCACTCCCGAACCAAGAGACCCAGTACTTC.

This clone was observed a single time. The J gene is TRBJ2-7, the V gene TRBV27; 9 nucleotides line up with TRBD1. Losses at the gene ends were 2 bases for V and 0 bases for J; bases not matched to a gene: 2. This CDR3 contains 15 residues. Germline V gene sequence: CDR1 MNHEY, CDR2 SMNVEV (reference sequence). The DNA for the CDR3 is TGTGCCAGCAGTTTAAGGGACAGGGTCTCCTACGAGCAGTACTTC. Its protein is CASSLRDRVSYEQYF.

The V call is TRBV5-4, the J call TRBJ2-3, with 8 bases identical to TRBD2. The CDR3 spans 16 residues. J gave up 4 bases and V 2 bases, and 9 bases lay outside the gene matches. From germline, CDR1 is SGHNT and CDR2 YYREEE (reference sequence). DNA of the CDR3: TGTGCCAGCAGCTTTCGGCGGGGGGACCACGCAGATACGCAGTATTTT. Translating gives CASSFRRGDHADTQYF. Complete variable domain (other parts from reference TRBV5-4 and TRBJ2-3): ETGVTQSPTHLIKTRGQQVTLRCSSQSGHNTVSWYQQALGQGPQFIFQYYREEENGRGNFPPRFSGLQFPNYSSELNVNALELDDSALYLCASSFRRGDHADTQYFGPGTRLTVL.

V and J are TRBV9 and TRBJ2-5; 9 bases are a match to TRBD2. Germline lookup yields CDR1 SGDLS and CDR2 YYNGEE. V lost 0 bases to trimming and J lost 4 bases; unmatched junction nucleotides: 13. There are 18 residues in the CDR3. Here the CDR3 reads CASSVGVSGGGAGETQYF. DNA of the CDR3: TGTGCCAGCAGCGTAGGGGTGTCTGGCGGGGGGGCCGGAGAGACCCAGTACTTC.

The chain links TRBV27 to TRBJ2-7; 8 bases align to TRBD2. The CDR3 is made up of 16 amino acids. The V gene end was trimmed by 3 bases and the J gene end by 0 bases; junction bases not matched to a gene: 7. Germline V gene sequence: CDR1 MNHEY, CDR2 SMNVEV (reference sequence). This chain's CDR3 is CASSFSGGGLSYEQYF. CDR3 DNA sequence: TGTGCCAGCAGTTTCTCTGGCGGGGGGCTCTCCTACGAGCAGTACTTC.

The CDR3 DNA reads as TGTGCCAGCAGCGTCAGCGGGGGGGCCATCAATGAGCAGTTCTTC. Translating it yields CASSVSGGAINEQFF. The chain couples TRBV9 to TRBJ2-1, with 10 bases matching TRBD2. Germline CDR1 and CDR2: SGDLS and YYNGEE. The junction had 5 bases not matched to a gene; V was cut back by 2 bases and J by 6 bases. The CDR3 has 15 amino acids.

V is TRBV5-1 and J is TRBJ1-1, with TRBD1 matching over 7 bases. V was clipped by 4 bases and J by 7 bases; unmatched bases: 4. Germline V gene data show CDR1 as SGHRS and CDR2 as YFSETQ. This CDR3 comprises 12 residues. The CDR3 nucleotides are TGCGCCAGCAGCCCCCGACAGGGTGAAGCTTTCTTT. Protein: CASSPRQGEAFF.

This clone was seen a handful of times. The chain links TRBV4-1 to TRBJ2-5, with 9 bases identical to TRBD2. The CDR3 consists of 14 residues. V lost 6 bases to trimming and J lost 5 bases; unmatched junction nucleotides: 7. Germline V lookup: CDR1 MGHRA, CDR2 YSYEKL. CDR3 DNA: TGCGCCAGCAGTCTTACTAGCGGGTCCGAGACCCAGTACTTC. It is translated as CASSLTSGSETQYF.

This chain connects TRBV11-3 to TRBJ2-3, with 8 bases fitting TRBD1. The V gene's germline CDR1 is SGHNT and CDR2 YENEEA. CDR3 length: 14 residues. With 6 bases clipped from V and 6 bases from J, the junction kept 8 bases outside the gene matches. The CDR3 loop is CASSWTGNSDTQYF. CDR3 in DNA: TGTGCCAGCAGTTGGACAGGGAATTCCGATACGCAGTATTTT.

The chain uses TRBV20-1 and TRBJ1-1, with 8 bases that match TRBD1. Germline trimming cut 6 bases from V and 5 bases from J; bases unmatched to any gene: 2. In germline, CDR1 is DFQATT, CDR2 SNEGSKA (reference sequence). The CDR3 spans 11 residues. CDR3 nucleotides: TGCAGTGCCACAGGGGGAACTGAAGCTTTCTTT. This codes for CSATGGTEAFF.

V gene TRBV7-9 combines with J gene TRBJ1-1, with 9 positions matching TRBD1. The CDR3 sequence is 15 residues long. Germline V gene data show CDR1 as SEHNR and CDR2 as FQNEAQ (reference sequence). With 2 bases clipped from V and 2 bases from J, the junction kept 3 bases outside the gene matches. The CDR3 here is CASSLTGGFNTEAFF. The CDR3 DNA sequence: TGTGCCAGCAGCTTAACAGGGGGCTTCAACACTGAAGCTTTCTTT. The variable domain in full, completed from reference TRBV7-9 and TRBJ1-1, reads DTGVSQNPRHKITKRGQNVTFRCDPISEHNRLYWYRQTLGQGPEFLTYFQNEAQLEKSRLLSDRFSAERPKGSFSTLEIQRTEQGDSAMYLCASSLTGGFNTEAFFGQGTRLTVV.

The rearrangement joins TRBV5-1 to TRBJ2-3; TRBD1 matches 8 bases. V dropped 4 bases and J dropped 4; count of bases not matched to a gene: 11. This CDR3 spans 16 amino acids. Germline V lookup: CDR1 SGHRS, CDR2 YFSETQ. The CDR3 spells CASSPIRTGSADTQYF. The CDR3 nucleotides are TGCGCCAGCAGCCCTATACGGACAGGGTCGGCAGATACGCAGTATTTT.

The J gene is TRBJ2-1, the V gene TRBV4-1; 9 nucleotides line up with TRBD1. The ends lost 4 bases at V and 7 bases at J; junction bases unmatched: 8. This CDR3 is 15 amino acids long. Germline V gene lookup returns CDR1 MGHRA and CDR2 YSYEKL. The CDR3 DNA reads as TGCGCCAGCAGCCCTATCGGGACAGGGTTAAATGAGCAGTTCTTC. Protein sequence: CASSPIGTGLNEQFF.

The CDR3 coding sequence is TGTGCCAGCCTTGAAGTCTTGGGGGCGGGCGGCTACACCTTC. Translated, it gives CASLEVLGAGGYTF. V and J are TRBV2 and TRBJ1-2; D may be TRBD1 (6 bases). V was pared by 8 bases and J by 8 bases, with 21 bases between. There are 14 residues in the CDR3. The germline gives CDR1 SNHLY, CDR2 FYNNEI.

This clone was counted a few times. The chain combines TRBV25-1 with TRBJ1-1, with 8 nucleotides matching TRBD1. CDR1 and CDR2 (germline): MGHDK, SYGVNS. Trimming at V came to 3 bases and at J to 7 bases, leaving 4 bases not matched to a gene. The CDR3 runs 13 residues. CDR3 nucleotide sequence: TGTGCCAGCAGTGACAGGGGGCTTGATGAAGCTTTCTTT. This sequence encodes CASSDRGLDEAFF.

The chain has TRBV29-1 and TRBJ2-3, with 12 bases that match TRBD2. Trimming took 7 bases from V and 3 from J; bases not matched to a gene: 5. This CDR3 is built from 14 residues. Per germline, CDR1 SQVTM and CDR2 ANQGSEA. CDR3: CSGTLAGGTDTQYF. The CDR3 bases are TGCAGCGGCACTCTAGCGGGGGGGACAGATACGCAGTATTTT.

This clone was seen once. This CDR3 reads CAISVGGGNTDTQYF. The CDR3, as DNA: TGTGCCATCAGTGTGGGTGGGGGGAACACAGATACGCAGTATTTT. This chain uses TRBV10-3 with TRBJ2-3; D is possibly TRBD2 (6 bases). V was clipped by 4 bases and J by 2 bases, with 13 bases between them. Germline-derived CDR1 and CDR2 are ENHRY and SYGVKD. This CDR3 is 15 amino acids long.

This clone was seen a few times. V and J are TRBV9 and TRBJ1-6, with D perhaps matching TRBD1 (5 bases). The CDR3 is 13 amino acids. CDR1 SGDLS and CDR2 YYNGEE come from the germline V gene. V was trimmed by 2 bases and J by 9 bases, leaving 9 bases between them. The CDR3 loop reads CASSVPGGSPLHF. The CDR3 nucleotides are TGTGCCAGCAGCGTCCCGGGGGGTTCACCCCTCCACTTT.

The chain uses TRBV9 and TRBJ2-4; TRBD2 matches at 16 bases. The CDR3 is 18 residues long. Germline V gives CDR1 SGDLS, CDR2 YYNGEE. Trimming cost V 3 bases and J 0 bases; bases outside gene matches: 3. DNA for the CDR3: TGTGCCAGCAGCGCGGGACTAGCGGGGGGGATAGCCAAAAACATTCAGTACTTC. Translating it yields CASSAGLAGGIAKNIQYF.

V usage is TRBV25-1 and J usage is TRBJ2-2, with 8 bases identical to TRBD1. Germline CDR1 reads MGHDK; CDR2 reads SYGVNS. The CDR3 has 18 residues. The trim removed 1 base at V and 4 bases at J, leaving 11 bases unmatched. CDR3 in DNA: TGTGCCAGCAGTGAATTGAAAGGACAGGGCAACAGCACCGGGGAGCTGTTTTTT. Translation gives CASSELKGQGNSTGELFF. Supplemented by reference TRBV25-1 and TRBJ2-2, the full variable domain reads EADIYQTPRYLVIGTGKKITLECSQTMGHDKMYWYQQDPGMELHLIHYSYGVNSTEKGDLSSESTVSRIRTEHFPLTLESARPSHTSQYLCASSELKGQGNSTGELFFGEGSRLTVL.

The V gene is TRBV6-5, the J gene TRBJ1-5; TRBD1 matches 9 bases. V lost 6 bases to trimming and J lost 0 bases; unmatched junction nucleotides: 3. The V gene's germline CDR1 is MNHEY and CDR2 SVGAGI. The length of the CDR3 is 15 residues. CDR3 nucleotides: TGTGCCAGCAGACGGGACAGGGATAGCAATCAGCCCCAGCATTTT. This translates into CASRRDRDSNQPQHF.